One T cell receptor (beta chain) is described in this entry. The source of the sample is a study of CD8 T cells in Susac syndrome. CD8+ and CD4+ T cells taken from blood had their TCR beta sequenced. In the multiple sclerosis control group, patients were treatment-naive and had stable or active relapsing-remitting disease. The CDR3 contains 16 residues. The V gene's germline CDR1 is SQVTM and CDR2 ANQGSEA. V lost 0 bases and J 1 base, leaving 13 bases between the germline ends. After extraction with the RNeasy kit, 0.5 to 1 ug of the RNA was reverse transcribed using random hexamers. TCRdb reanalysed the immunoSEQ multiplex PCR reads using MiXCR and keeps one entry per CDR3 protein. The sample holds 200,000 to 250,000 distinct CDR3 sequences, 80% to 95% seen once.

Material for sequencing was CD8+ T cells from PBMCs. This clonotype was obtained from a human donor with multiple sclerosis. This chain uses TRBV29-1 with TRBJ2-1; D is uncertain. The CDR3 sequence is CSVEDKAPRSYNEQFF. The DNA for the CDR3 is TGCAGCGTTGAAGATAAAGCGCCAAGGTCCTACAATGAGCAGTTCTTC.